Below, 26 T cell receptor beta chains from the same sample are listed, as sequenced in a study of blood T cell repertoires in COVID-19. Assay: immunoSEQ multiplex PCR; the TCRdb copy retains only in-frame clones and omits some. Counted here are 55,000 to 80,000 clones, around 88% occurring once; the ten biggest clones make up 5% to 6%. Sequenced: peripheral blood. These receptors all come from a man aged 45-65 years with active COVID-19.

The J gene is TRBJ2-2, the V gene TRBV7-3; 8 positions match TRBD2. Germline V gene sequence: CDR1 SGHTA, CDR2 FQGTGA. The V segment lost 3 bases and the J segment 3 bases; nucleotides outside the gene matches: 3. This CDR3 has 15 residues. The DNA for the CDR3 is TGTGCCAGCAGCTTTGGACTAGCTGACACCGGGGAGCTGTTTTTT. Its protein product is CASSFGLADTGELFF.

The CDR3 protein is CASSLYLSSGSGEQFF. The CDR3 DNA reads as TGTGCCAGCAGCTTGTATTTGTCTAGCGGGAGCGGTGAGCAGTTCTTC. The chain combines TRBV5-6 with TRBJ2-1, with TRBD2 matching over 10 bases. Germline-derived CDR1 and CDR2 are SGHDT and YYEEEE. The J segment lost 9 bases and the V segment lost 1 base, leaving 10 bases of the junction unmatched. This CDR3 region has 16 residues.

This clone was observed a single time. The V gene is TRBV3-1 (or the pseudogene TRBV3-2), the J gene TRBJ2-3; D ambiguous. The length of the CDR3 is 12 residues. Trimming removed 4 bases from V and 4 bases from J, with 6 bases in between. Germline lookup yields CDR1 LGHDT and CDR2 YNNKEL (reference sequence). This CDR3 is CASSRYADTQYF. CDR3 DNA: TGTGCCAGCAGCCGCTATGCAGATACGCAGTATTTT.

The rearrangement uses TRBV7-6 and TRBJ2-1; 8 bases agree with TRBD1. CDR1 and CDR2 (germline): SGHVS, FNYEAQ. V gave up 6 bases and J gave up 9 bases; unmatched junction bases: 16. This CDR3 comprises 16 residues. CDR3 protein: CASRLSRTGPQSEQFF. CDR3 DNA: TGTGCCAGCAGGTTAAGCAGGACAGGGCCCCAAAGTGAGCAGTTCTTC.

This clone was seen only a few times. This sequence joins TRBV6-6 and TRBJ2-3, with D possibly matching TRBD1 (5 bases). With 7 bases removed from V and 0 bases from J, the gap between germline ends came to 11 bases. Per the germline V gene, CDR1 is MNHNY and CDR2 is SVGAGI (reference sequence). The CDR3 covers 14 residues. CDR3 residues: CASTGASSTDTQYF. CDR3 coding DNA: TGTGCCAGCACTGGGGCCTCTAGCACAGATACGCAGTATTTT.

The rearrangement joins TRBV7-9 to TRBJ2-6; D is ambiguous. Germline CDR1 and CDR2: SEHNR and FQNEAQ (reference sequence). The CDR3 contains 17 residues. The V and J ends lost 0 bases and 0 bases respectively, with 9 bases between them. CDR3 bases: TGTGCCAGCAGCTTAGCTGGCAGTTCCTCTGGGGCCAACGTCCTGACTTTC. Translation gives CASSLAGSSSGANVLTF.

The chain links TRBV7-9 to TRBJ2-2, with D possibly TRBD1 on 6 matching bases. Germline CDR1 reads SEHNR; CDR2 reads FQNEAQ (reference sequence). Between the trimmed V and J ends, which lost 8 bases and 1 base, there was a span of 17 bases. This CDR3 spans 16 amino acids. This chain's CDR3 is CASRPDWDKNTGELFF. The CDR3 bases are TGTGCCAGCCGACCAGACTGGGACAAGAACACCGGGGAGCTGTTTTTT.

The V call is TRBV4-1, the J call TRBJ2-5; 10 bases are a match to TRBD2. Germline loops: CDR1 MGHRA, CDR2 YSYEKL. There are 17 residues in the CDR3. With V trimmed by 0 bases and J by 5 bases, 9 bases remained unmatched. CDR3 amino acids: CASSQDLEAGGNETQYF. CDR3 DNA sequence: TGCGCCAGCAGCCAAGATCTCGAAGCGGGGGGGAACGAGACCCAGTACTTC.

The V gene is TRBV24-1, the J gene TRBJ2-1; tentatively, D is TRBD2 (6 bases). The length of the CDR3 is 13 residues. The germline V gene encodes CDR1 KGHDR and CDR2 SFDVKD. Trimming removed 9 bases at V and 7 bases at J, with 15 bases between. The CDR3 protein is CATGAGGTNEQFF. CDR3 DNA: TGTGCCACCGGAGCGGGTGGTACGAATGAGCAGTTCTTC.

V gene TRBV6-1 combines with J gene TRBJ2-3; 8 bases fit TRBD1. The germline V gene encodes CDR1 MNHNS and CDR2 SASEGT. V lost 0 bases, J lost 6 bases, and 8 bases stayed unmatched. CDR3 length equals 16 residues. The chain's CDR3 is CASSEAYTGGPDTQYF. In DNA form, the CDR3 reads TGTGCCAGCAGTGAAGCTTATACAGGGGGACCCGATACGCAGTATTTT.

The chain employs TRBV5-4 and TRBJ2-3, with D possibly matching TRBD2 (5 bases). Germline CDR1 SGHNT, CDR2 YYREEE (reference sequence). The length of the CDR3 is 13 residues. Between the trimmed V and J ends, which lost 3 bases and 1 base, there was a span of 6 bases. The chain's CDR3 is CASSSRGTDTQYF. The CDR3 DNA is TGTGCCAGCAGCTCGCGGGGCACAGATACGCAGTATTTT.

The CDR3 DNA is TGTGCCAGCAGCTCTCCGGGGGGACACAACTACGAGCAGTACTTC. Encoded protein: CASSSPGGHNYEQYF. The V call is TRBV5-8, the J call TRBJ2-7, with TRBD2 as a possible D gene (7 bases). The V gene's germline CDR1 is SGHTS and CDR2 YDEGEE. The V end lost 3 bases, the J end lost 3 bases, and 16 bases lay between the germline ends. The CDR3 contains 15 residues. The full variable domain, its missing parts supplied by reference TRBV5-8 and TRBJ2-7, is EAGVTQSPTHLIKTRGQQATLRCSPISGHTSVYWYQQALGLGLQFLLWYDEGEERNRGNFPPRFSGRQFPNYSSELNVNALELEDSALYLCASSSPGGHNYEQYFGPGTRLTVT.

The J gene is TRBJ2-5, the V gene TRBV5-4; 10 positions match TRBD2. The V gene end was trimmed by 0 bases and the J gene end by 3 bases; junction bases not matched to a gene: 5. The germline CDR1 and CDR2 sequences are SGHNT and YYREEE (reference sequence). The CDR3 totals 16 residues. CDR3 protein: CASSLGASGGEETQYF. The CDR3 DNA reads TGTGCCAGCAGCTTGGGGGCTAGCGGGGGTGAAGAGACCCAGTACTTC. Looking up the rest from reference TRBV5-4 and TRBJ2-5 gives the full variable domain: ETGVTQSPTHLIKTRGQQVTLRCSSQSGHNTVSWYQQALGQGPQFIFQYYREEENGRGNFPPRFSGLQFPNYSSELNVNALELDDSALYLCASSLGASGGEETQYFGPGTRLLVL.

The chain employs TRBV18 and TRBJ1-1; weak D call: TRBD1 (6 bases). V lost 3 bases, J lost 5 bases, and 16 bases lay in between. CDR1 is KGHSH, CDR2 LQKENI, per germline. The CDR3 has 15 residues. This CDR3 is CASSPATTGKTEAFF. The CDR3 bases are TGTGCCAGCTCACCGGCGACGACAGGCAAGACTGAAGCTTTCTTT.

The table lists this clone with a few counts. This chain uses TRBV20-1 with TRBJ1-2; D ambiguous. CDR3 length: 13 residues. The V end lost 3 bases, the J end lost 0 bases, and 8 bases lay between the germline ends. CDR1 is DFQATT and CDR2 is SNEGSKA in the germline V gene (reference sequence). The CDR3 reads CSASGQANYGYTF. In nucleotides, the CDR3 is TGCAGTGCTAGTGGGCAGGCTAACTATGGCTACACCTTC.

The chain joins TRBV15 to TRBJ2-5; maybe TRBD2 (5 bases). This CDR3 spans 15 amino acids. V was cut by 3 bases and J by 5 bases, with 16 bases left in between. Germline lookup yields CDR1 LNHNV and CDR2 YYDKDF (reference sequence). In DNA, the CDR3 is TGTGCCACCAGCAGGGATAGCGAAAGCCGGGAGACCCAGTACTTC. Protein product: CATSRDSESRETQYF. The full variable domain, rest sourced from reference TRBV15 and TRBJ2-5, is DAMVIQNPRYQVTQFGKPVTLSCSQTLNHNVMYWYQQKSSQAPKLLFHYYDKDFNNEADTPDNFQSRRPNTSFCFLDIRSPGLGDTAMYLCATSRDSESRETQYFGPGTRLLVL.

This chain connects TRBV2 to TRBJ2-5, with a possible D match to TRBD1 (6 bases). The CDR3 is 11 amino acids. The germline V gene encodes CDR1 SNHLY and CDR2 FYNNEI. Between the trimmed V and J ends, which lost 5 bases and 7 bases, there was a span of 8 bases. CDR3 amino acids: CASSFRGTQYF. The CDR3 DNA reads as TGTGCCAGCAGTTTCAGGGGGACCCAGTACTTC.

The CDR3 loop is CASSEVKRSSGLRNEQFF. The CDR3 bases are TGTGCCAGCAGTGAAGTGAAGAGGTCTAGCGGGTTAAGGAATGAGCAGTTCTTC. This sequence joins TRBV6-1 and TRBJ2-1; 8 bases map to TRBD2. Losses at the gene ends were 1 base for V and 7 bases for J; bases not matched to a gene: 15. Per germline, CDR1 MNHNS and CDR2 SASEGT. The CDR3 is 18 residues long.

The chain couples TRBV2 to TRBJ2-2; 7 bases match TRBD1. The V and J ends lost 7 bases and 3 bases, in that order; junction bases with no gene match: 8. The CDR3 is 15 amino acids. Germline values: CDR1 SNHLY, CDR2 FYNNEI. CDR3 coding DNA: TGTGCCAGCAAGGACAGGTTAATCGACACCGGGGAGCTGTTTTTT. It yields the protein CASKDRLIDTGELFF.

This rearrangement joins TRBV3-1 (or the pseudogene TRBV3-2) to TRBJ2-7, with D perhaps matching TRBD2 (6 bases). V was shortened by 1 base and J by 7 bases, with 11 bases between the two germline ends. CDR1 LGHDT and CDR2 YNNKEL come from the germline V gene (reference sequence). The CDR3 runs to 13 residues. The CDR3 nucleotides read TGTGCCAGCAGCCAAGCTCAAGGGAGGGAGCAGTACTTC. Protein: CASSQAQGREQYF.

The rearrangement joins TRBV5-1 to TRBJ2-5; 9 nucleotides line up with TRBD2. J was trimmed by 2 bases and V by 0 bases; bases with no gene match: 8. The V gene's germline CDR1 is SGHRS and CDR2 YFSETQ. This CDR3 region has 17 residues. The CDR3 spells CASSLGIGGGVQETQYF. The CDR3 DNA is TGCGCCAGCAGCTTGGGGATCGGCGGGGGGGTGCAAGAGACCCAGTACTTC.

This chain uses TRBV5-4 with TRBJ2-2, with 8 bases fitting TRBD2. Per germline, CDR1 SGHNT and CDR2 YYREEE (reference sequence). The CDR3 runs 14 residues. Trimming removed 4 bases from V and 2 bases from J; junction bases left unmatched: 1. The CDR3 DNA follows: TGTGCCAGCAGCCGGGGGGGCAACACCGGGGAGCTGTTTTTT. Translation: CASSRGGNTGELFF.

V is TRBV9 and J is TRBJ2-3; D remains unclear. The length of the CDR3 is 14 residues. Deletions cut 6 bases from V and 0 bases from J, with 11 bases between. Germline-derived CDR1 and CDR2 are SGDLS and YYNGEE. The CDR3: CASNSLSSTDTQYF. The CDR3 region has the DNA TGTGCCAGCAACTCCCTCTCTAGCACAGATACGCAGTATTTT.

The V call is TRBV3-1 (or the pseudogene TRBV3-2), the J call TRBJ1-4, with D unresolved. Germline values: CDR1 LGHDT, CDR2 YNNKEL (reference sequence). The CDR3 is 16 amino acids. Deletions cut 1 base from V and 4 bases from J, with 13 bases between. In DNA form, the CDR3 reads TGTGCCAGCAGCCAAGCCACGGCTCCGGGTAATGAAAAACTGTTTTTT. It is translated as CASSQATAPGNEKLFF.

For the CDR3, the DNA is TGCAGCGTTGGAGAAGGGACAGAGTACGAGCAGTACTTC. It translates to CSVGEGTEYEQYF. The chain uses TRBV29-1 and TRBJ2-7, with 7 nucleotides matching TRBD1. CDR1 is SQVTM, CDR2 ANQGSEA, per germline. The CDR3 sequence is 13 residues long. V shed 4 bases and J 4 bases; nucleotides not matched to a gene: 7.

This clone came up a few times. The chain's CDR3 is CSAKQGHEQYF. CDR3 sequence (DNA): TGCAGTGCAAAGCAGGGGCACGAGCAGTACTTC. The chain recombines TRBV20-1 with TRBJ2-7, with D perhaps matching TRBD1 (6 bases). The CDR3 is made up of 11 amino acids. Germline CDR1 DFQATT, CDR2 SNEGSKA (reference sequence). Trimming took 6 bases from V and 5 from J, leaving 11 bases between them.